This is a list of T cell receptor beta chains from one sample in a study of OX40 agonist ivuxolimab in advanced cancers. Measured with immunoSEQ multiplex PCR; TCRdb has only the in-frame clones, and not every one. The sample includes 25,000 to 35,000 clones, approximately 86% of them seen just once. This specimen was CD4+ or CD8+ T cells sorted from blood, taken in a trial of the OX40 agonist ivuxolimab. The origin of the receptors is an adult with an advanced solid tumor such as melanoma, head and neck, liver or kidney cancer. The conserved cysteine and the conserved F or W are not part of the CDR3 here. Fields, in order: V gene, clone size, CDR3 protein. Clone size, where shown, is once, few, many, or a class for clones that have expanded.

V gene: TRBV6-1; clone size: .; CDR3 protein: ASPEQPQETQY
V gene: TRBV7-9; clone size: .; CDR3 protein: ASSRVDRGAGTDTQY
V gene: TRBV27; clone size: .; CDR3 protein: ASSFTPRGLNYNEQF
V gene: TRBV28; clone size: .; CDR3 protein: ASSPILGLAGASTGELF
V gene: TRBV4-1; clone size: .; CDR3 protein: ASSQGVGVGTGELF
V gene: TRBV6-6; clone size: .; CDR3 protein: ASTESTGFHEQY
V gene: TRBV6-1; clone size: .; CDR3 protein: ASTRGLNGAF
V gene: TRBV7-9; clone size: .; CDR3 protein: ASSYQGSYEQY
V gene: TRBV7-8; clone size: .; CDR3 protein: ASSLGPPGGLPYNEQF
V gene: TRBV18; clone size: .; CDR3 protein: ASSPPDRGPYNEQF
V gene: TRBV6-6; clone size: .; CDR3 protein: ASSYSSLAFPVEQY
V gene: TRBV14; clone size: once; CDR3 protein: ASSERLYGKPLSYEQY
V gene: TRBV4-1; clone size: .; CDR3 protein: ASSQPGHTGELF
V gene: TRBV25-1; clone size: .; CDR3 protein: ASSTTADIWNTGELF
V gene: TRBV30; clone size: .; CDR3 protein: AWTGDYTDTQY
V gene: TRBV27; clone size: once; CDR3 protein: ASGRGTDTQY
V gene: TRBV13; clone size: .; CDR3 protein: ASSQREADTQY
V gene: TRBV9; clone size: .; CDR3 protein: ASSVRAGELF
V gene: TRBV7-9; clone size: .; CDR3 protein: ASSTSGANVLT
V gene: TRBV6-5; clone size: few; CDR3 protein: ASSYGGFTEAF
V gene: TRBV28; clone size: .; CDR3 protein: ASSSRTAYSYEQY
V gene: TRBV10-2; clone size: medium-sized; CDR3 protein: ASSPGDSPYGYT
V gene: TRBV2; clone size: .; CDR3 protein: ASRETEWSSYEQY
V gene: TRBV19; clone size: .; CDR3 protein: ASSTSSGSYNEQF
V gene: TRBV9; clone size: .; CDR3 protein: ASSGGGRGTGELF
V gene: TRBV19; clone size: few; CDR3 protein: ASSIGSTTDTQY
V gene: TRBV6-5; clone size: .; CDR3 protein: ASSGLQGVETQY
V gene: TRBV10-1; clone size: few; CDR3 protein: ASSATPSTDTQY
V gene: TRBV19; clone size: once; CDR3 protein: ASSIVGTGNIYNEQF
V gene: TRBV11-2; clone size: .; CDR3 protein: ASSLPDGRGYNEQF
V gene: TRBV30; clone size: .; CDR3 protein: AFSGLAVGGETQY
V gene: TRBV4-1; clone size: .; CDR3 protein: ASSHMASPITGELF
V gene: TRBV7-2; clone size: .; CDR3 protein: ASSSTSGRGETQY
V gene: TRBV6-5; clone size: .; CDR3 protein: ASGVGGNGELF
V gene: TRBV7-3; clone size: .; CDR3 protein: ASSSAGQGDIEQF
V gene: TRBV7-9; clone size: few; CDR3 protein: ASSLEGYNSPLH
V gene: TRBV7-8; clone size: .; CDR3 protein: ASSQWESSGANVLT
V gene: TRBV7-7; clone size: few; CDR3 protein: ASSLGSLQETQY
V gene: TRBV28; clone size: .; CDR3 protein: ASSPVQPLIYNEQF
V gene: TRBV5-8; clone size: .; CDR3 protein: ASSLPLTGNTGELF
V gene: TRBV27; clone size: .; CDR3 protein: ASSFSLAGGQLYTQY
V gene: TRBV18; clone size: .; CDR3 protein: ASSPTAGGGTYEQY
V gene: TRBV7-2; clone size: .; CDR3 protein: ARQGPYNEQF
V gene: TRBV10-3; clone size: .; CDR3 protein: AIRASAGIYNEQF
V gene: TRBV2; clone size: .; CDR3 protein: ASKMSRAAPGNTIY
V gene: TRBV7-2; clone size: .; CDR3 protein: ASSKRAEIETQY
V gene: TRBV9; clone size: .; CDR3 protein: ASDYKGEQY
V gene: TRBV7-8; clone size: .; CDR3 protein: ASRATGGRGETQY